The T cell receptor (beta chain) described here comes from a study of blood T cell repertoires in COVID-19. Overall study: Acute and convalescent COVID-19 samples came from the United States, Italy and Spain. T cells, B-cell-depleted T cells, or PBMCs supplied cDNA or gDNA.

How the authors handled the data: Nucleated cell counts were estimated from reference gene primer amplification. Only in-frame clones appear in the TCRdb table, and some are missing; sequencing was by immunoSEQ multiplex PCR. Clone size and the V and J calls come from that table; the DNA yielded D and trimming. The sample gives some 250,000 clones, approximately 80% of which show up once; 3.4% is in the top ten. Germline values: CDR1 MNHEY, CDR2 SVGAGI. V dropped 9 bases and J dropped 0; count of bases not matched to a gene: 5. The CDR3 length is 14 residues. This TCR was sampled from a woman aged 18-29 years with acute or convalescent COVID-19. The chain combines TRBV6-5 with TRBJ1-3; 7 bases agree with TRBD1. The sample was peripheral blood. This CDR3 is CASGTALSGNTIYF. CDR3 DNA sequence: TGTGCCAGTGGGACAGCTCTCTCTGGAAACACCATATATTTT.